These 25 T cell receptor beta chains originate from one sample sequenced in a study of T-cell memory formation after mild COVID-19. Using its own MiXCR run on the 5' RACE reads, TCRdb lists one record per CDR3 protein. The table shows around 250,000 distinct CDR3 sequences, with less than 20% occurring only once. The source material was PBMCs or a T cell subset sorted from them (not recorded which). These receptors all come from an adult woman who had mild COVID-19 (a few samples of this study predate the infection). Cell type and time point are not known.

This clonotype was counted between two and nine times. The rearrangement uses TRBV5-6 and TRBJ2-6, with TRBD1 matching 12 bases. V trimming: 4 bases; J trimming: 2 bases; junction bases outside the gene matches: 7. Germline V gene lookup returns CDR1 SGHDT and CDR2 YYEEEE. The CDR3 is made up of 18 amino acids. CDR3 DNA sequence: TGTGCCAGCAGCGGGGACAGGGGGCGGAGAACTGGGGCCAACGTCCTGACTTTC. Protein sequence: CASSGDRGRRTGANVLTF.

The J gene is TRBJ1-2, the V gene TRBV6-5, with TRBD1 as a possible D gene (5 bases). Germline V gene sequence: CDR1 MNHEY, CDR2 SVGAGI. The length of the CDR3 is 12 residues. In DNA, the CDR3 is TGTGCTGCTTTCACAGGCTTCTATGGCTACACCTTC. Its protein is CAAFTGFYGYTF.

This rearrangement joins TRBV5-1 to TRBJ2-7; D perhaps matches TRBD1 (6 bases). From germline, CDR1 is SGHRS and CDR2 YFSETQ. Trimming took 4 bases from V and 7 from J, leaving 15 bases between them. The CDR3 runs 13 residues. The CDR3 loop reads CASSIGQLSEQYF. The CDR3 DNA reads TGCGCCAGCAGCATAGGACAGCTATCGGAGCAGTACTTC.

The chain joins TRBV10-3 to TRBJ2-1; 7 bases are shared with TRBD2. The length of the CDR3 is 16 residues. The V and J ends lost 4 bases and 0 bases, in that order; junction bases with no gene match: 6. The germline V gene encodes CDR1 ENHRY and CDR2 SYGVKD. DNA for the CDR3: TGTGCCATCAGTGGGGGGGGGTCCCGCTCCTACAATGAGCAGTTCTTC. Its protein is CAISGGGSRSYNEQFF.

J is TRBJ1-1 and V is TRBV19; the D is unclear. Trimming took off 3 bases at V and 0 bases at J, with 11 bases between the two ends. Germline assignment: CDR1 LNHDA and CDR2 SQIVND (reference sequence). The CDR3 has 15 amino acids. This CDR3 reads CASSMDWVLNTEAFF. CDR3 in DNA: TGTGCCAGTAGTATGGACTGGGTTCTGAACACTGAAGCTTTCTTT.

This clonotype was seen a handful of times. CDR3: CASSLGSSGTNEQFF. For the CDR3, the DNA is TGTGCCAGCAGCTTAGGGTCTAGCGGGACCAATGAGCAGTTCTTC. The rearrangement links TRBV11-2 to TRBJ2-1, with 9 bases fitting TRBD2. This CDR3 is 15 amino acids long. Germline lookup yields CDR1 SGHAT and CDR2 FQNNGV. V shed 1 base, J shed 6 bases, and the junction held 4 bases outside the gene matches.

The chain carries TRBV11-2 and TRBJ2-2; D uncertain. CDR3 length: 17 amino acids. Germline-derived CDR1 and CDR2 are SGHAT and FQNNGV. The V gene lost 5 bases and the J gene lost 2 bases, with 18 bases spanning the gap. The CDR3 here is CASSRVGLAVNTGELFF. CDR3 sequence (DNA): TGTGCCAGCAGCCGCGTGGGTTTGGCGGTTAACACCGGGGAGCTGTTTTTT.

This clonotype was picked up a small number of times. The J gene is TRBJ1-2, the V gene TRBV29-1; D call uncertain. There are 12 residues in the CDR3. V lost 0 bases to trimming and J lost 4 bases, with 6 bases between them. Germline CDR1 and CDR2: SQVTM and ANQGSEA. The CDR3 DNA reads TGCAGCGTTGAAGAAAACCCCTATGGCTACACCTTC. Protein: CSVEENPYGYTF. The whole variable domain, remainder taken from reference TRBV29-1 and TRBJ1-2, is SAVISQKPSRDICQRGTSLTIQCQVDSQVTMMFWYRQQPGQSLTLIATANQGSEATYESGFVIDKFPISRPNLTFSTLTVSNMSPEDSSIYLCSVEENPYGYTFGSGTRLTVV.

The rearrangement joins TRBV12-3 or TRBV12-4 to TRBJ1-5, with D perhaps TRBD1 (5 bases). CDR3 size: 14 residues. The ends were cut back, 7 bases at V and 3 bases at J, with 13 bases in the middle. CDR3 bases: TGTGCCAGCAAAGGACAAGTTAACAATCAGCCCCAGCATTTT. Translating it yields CASKGQVNNQPQHF.

A few counts support this clonotype. The conserved closing phenylalanine or tryptophan is absent in this CDR3, likely reflecting a read error. The chain carries TRBV2 and TRBJ2-1, with 14 nucleotides matching TRBD2. Germline loops: CDR1 SNHLY, CDR2 FYNNEI. The CDR3 is made up of 15 amino acids. Trimming at V came to 8 bases and at J to 6 bases, leaving 6 bases not matched to a gene. The CDR3 loop is CASRRLAGGPNEQFS. CDR3 DNA sequence: TGTGCCAGCCGACGACTAGCGGGAGGGCCCAATGAGCAGTTCTCC.

This clonotype was seen a handful of times. This chain uses TRBV9 with TRBJ2-5; 11 positions agree with TRBD2. After removal of 4 bases from V and 2 bases from J, the junction contained 4 bases not matched to a gene. From germline, CDR1 is SGDLS and CDR2 YYNGEE. The CDR3 has 15 amino acids. The chain's CDR3 is CASSRTSGPQETQYF. The CDR3 DNA sequence: TGTGCCAGCAGCCGGACTAGCGGGCCACAAGAGACCCAGTACTTC.

There are a few counts of this clonotype. The chain links TRBV20-1 to TRBJ2-1, with TRBD2 matching 10 bases. Per germline, CDR1 DFQATT and CDR2 SNEGSKA (reference sequence). The CDR3 consists of 16 residues. V dropped 6 bases and J dropped 5; count of bases not matched to a gene: 13. The DNA of the CDR3 is TGCAGTGCACCCCACCGGCTAGCGGGGGAACACAATGAGCAGTTCTTC. Translated: CSAPHRLAGEHNEQFF.

The V gene is TRBV3-1, the J gene TRBJ2-5, with TRBD2 identical over 7 bases. Germline lookup yields CDR1 LGHDT and CDR2 YNNKEL (reference sequence). The CDR3 length is 15 residues. After removal of 1 base from V and 3 bases from J, the junction contained 5 bases not matched to a gene. CDR3 in amino acids: CASSQAGLAEETQYF. The CDR3 nucleotides are TGTGCCAGCAGCCAAGCTGGGCTAGCGGAAGAGACCCAGTACTTC.

V is TRBV5-4 and J is TRBJ2-1, with 9 bases fitting TRBD2. Germline-derived CDR1 and CDR2 are SGHNT and YYREEE (reference sequence). Trimming at V came to 0 bases and at J to 7 bases, leaving 11 bases not matched to a gene. The CDR3 length is 17 residues. This CDR3 reads CASSLGTTSGVGNEQFF. The CDR3 region has the DNA TGTGCCAGCAGCTTGGGGACGACTAGCGGCGTGGGGAATGAGCAGTTCTTC.

This clonotype was observed a handful of times. V usage is TRBV27 and J usage is TRBJ2-7; TRBD1 or TRBD2 may be the D gene (5 bases each). Germline CDR1 and CDR2: MNHEY and SMNVEV (reference sequence). The V end lost 3 bases, the J end lost 5 bases, and 14 bases lay between the germline ends. The CDR3 totals 14 residues. CDR3 DNA: TGTGCCAGCAGTTTGGGACCTCCGGCCCACGAGCAGTACTTC. It encodes CASSLGPPAHEQYF.

This clonotype has just a few counts. The chain links TRBV6-2 or TRBV6-3 to TRBJ2-1; the match to TRBD2 covers 7 bases. After removal of 0 bases from V and 4 bases from J, the junction contained 12 bases not matched to a gene. This CDR3 contains 18 residues. CDR1 is MNHEY, CDR2 SVGEGT, per germline. CDR3 in amino acids: CASSYSKGGLELYNEQFF. CDR3 in DNA: TGTGCCAGCAGTTACTCGAAAGGTGGACTAGAACTTTACAATGAGCAGTTCTTC.

This clonotype showed up just a few times. The V call is TRBV12-3 or TRBV12-4, the J call TRBJ2-1; 8 bases are shared with TRBD1. Trimming cost V 10 bases and J 1 base; bases outside gene matches: 6. The CDR3 has 14 residues. Here the CDR3 reads CATTRDRSYNEQFF. Here the CDR3 DNA reads TGTGCCACGACCAGGGACAGGTCCTACAATGAGCAGTTCTTC.

Ten or more counts support this clonotype. The chain links TRBV6-2 or TRBV6-3 to TRBJ2-7, with 14 bases matching TRBD2. The CDR3 loop spans 17 amino acids. Germline V CDR1 and CDR2: MNHEY, SVGEGT. J lost 5 bases, V lost 6 bases, and 12 bases had no gene match. The chain's CDR3 is CASRPAGTSGSIHEQYF. The CDR3, as DNA: TGTGCCAGCAGGCCTGCCGGGACTAGCGGGAGCATCCACGAGCAGTACTTC.

This clonotype was counted only a few times. In nucleotides, the CDR3 is TGTGCCTGGGCTCGAATTCTAGCCAAAAACATTCAGTACTTC. Protein: CAWARILAKNIQYF. The V call is TRBV30, the J call TRBJ2-4; D is unresolved. The V gene's germline CDR1 is GTSNPN and CDR2 SVGIG (reference sequence). Trimming pared 5 bases from V and 0 bases from J, leaving 11 bases between. The CDR3 covers 14 residues.

This clonotype was detected only a few times. This chain links TRBV29-1 with TRBJ1-1; the match to TRBD1 covers 8 bases. Germline V lookup: CDR1 SQVTM, CDR2 ANQGSEA. V lost 2 bases to trimming and J lost 4 bases; unmatched junction nucleotides: 6. The CDR3 loop spans 14 amino acids. CDR3 coding DNA: TGCAGCGTTGAAAAGGGGCAGGGGGCCACTGAAGCTTTCTTT. This translates into CSVEKGQGATEAFF.

This clonotype was detected ten times or more. V and J are TRBV5-6 and TRBJ2-7; D possibly matches TRBD1 or TRBD2 (5 bases each). The CDR3 covers 14 residues. Trimming removed 0 bases at V and 7 bases at J, with 14 bases between. CDR1 and CDR2 from the germline V gene are SGHDT and YYEEEE. CDR3 bases: TGTGCCAGCAGCTTGGTGACCCTCTGGGGGGAGCAGTACTTC. Translating gives CASSLVTLWGEQYF.

The V and J genes are TRBV18 and TRBJ1-1; D is perhaps TRBD1 (5 bases). The CDR3 is made up of 13 amino acids. Trimming pared 2 bases from V and 6 bases from J, leaving 10 bases between. Germline CDR1 and CDR2: KGHSH and LQKENI. The CDR3 DNA follows: TGTGCCAGCTCACCAATTGGGGGGGCTGAAGCTTTCTTT. Its protein product is CASSPIGGAEAFF.

This clonotype has a handful of counts. The chain employs TRBV3-1 and TRBJ1-2; TRBD1 is a possible D gene (5 bases). Germline CDR1 and CDR2: LGHDT and YNNKEL (reference sequence). This CDR3 has 13 residues. The V and J ends lost 1 base and 7 bases respectively, with 10 bases between them. The CDR3 here is CASSQVSRAGYTF. The DNA of the CDR3 is TGTGCCAGCAGCCAAGTATCCAGGGCTGGCTACACCTTC.

This clonotype occurred a few times. The chain carries TRBV27 and TRBJ1-5; 12 bases agree with TRBD1. Per germline, CDR1 MNHEY and CDR2 SMNVEV (reference sequence). The V segment lost 3 bases and the J segment 6 bases; nucleotides outside the gene matches: 3. CDR3 length: 15 residues. In DNA, the CDR3 is TGTGCCAGCAGTTTTGGGACAGGGGGCTTTCAGCCCCAGCATTTT. Translated: CASSFGTGGFQPQHF.

This clonotype was seen a handful of times. The chain recombines TRBV7-2 with TRBJ2-6; 12 bases are a match to TRBD2. Germline V gene data show CDR1 as SGHTA and CDR2 as FQGNSA. V lost 5 bases to trimming and J lost 0 bases; unmatched junction nucleotides: 11. This CDR3 contains 20 residues. The CDR3 nucleotides read TGTGCCAGCAGCCGTGGATGGCTAGCGGGGGGGAGCTCTGGGGCCAACGTCCTGACTTTC. Encoded protein: CASSRGWLAGGSSGANVLTF.